The next 27 T cell receptor beta chains were all read from a single sample in a study of shared clonotypes between healthy human individuals. Assay: immunoSEQ multiplex PCR; the TCRdb copy retains only in-frame clones and omits some. Among about 2.4 million clones, 93% were seen once, and the ten largest hold 0.36%. The sequenced sample consisted of naive CD4+ T cells from PBMCs. Described subset: CD45RA+ positively selected. Receptors originate from a man aged 18 to 30 in good health. Some clones in this sample may be carry-over from other donors' samples.

The V and J genes are TRBV2 and TRBJ2-2; tentatively, D is TRBD1 or TRBD2 (6 bases each). Germline CDR1 reads SNHLY; CDR2 reads FYNNEI. Trimming left V 3 bases short and J 4 bases short, with 12 bases between. CDR3 length: 15 amino acids. The chain's CDR3 is CASSDRGRPTGELFF. The CDR3 DNA is TGTGCCAGCAGTGACCGGGGGCGACCCACCGGGGAGCTGTTTTTT.

The chain has TRBV15 and TRBJ2-1, with TRBD2 matching over 9 bases. V gave up 0 bases and J gave up 6 bases; unmatched junction bases: 6. Germline assignment: CDR1 LNHNV and CDR2 YYDKDF (reference sequence). CDR3 size: 16 residues. CDR3 coding DNA: TGTGCCACCAGCAGAGATTGGGCGGGAGGGCCCAATGAGCAGTTCTTC. It yields the protein CATSRDWAGGPNEQFF.

The rearrangement uses TRBV15 and TRBJ2-7; possibly TRBD2 for D (6 bases). From germline, CDR1 is LNHNV and CDR2 YYDKDF (reference sequence). CDR3 length: 15 residues. V lost 3 bases and J 2 bases, leaving 14 bases between the germline ends. The CDR3 bases are TGTGCCACCAGCAGGAGCTCGGCGGGACCCTACGAGCAGTACTTC. Protein product: CATSRSSAGPYEQYF.

The chain couples TRBV9 to TRBJ2-5, with no clear D. This CDR3 has 13 residues. V lost 4 bases and J lost 4, with 11 bases in between. Looked up from germline, CDR1 is SGDLS and CDR2 is YYNGEE. The CDR3 sequence: CASSPRFAETQYF. The CDR3 DNA reads TGTGCCAGCAGCCCCCGCTTTGCAGAGACCCAGTACTTC.

The CDR3 coding sequence is TGCGCCAGCAGCCCCCGGGGCAACTCCTACGAGCAGTACTTC. Translated, it gives CASSPRGNSYEQYF. V and J are TRBV4-3 and TRBJ2-7; D could derive from TRBD1 or TRBD2 (5 bases each). In germline, CDR1 is LGHNA, CDR2 YSLEER. The CDR3 runs 14 residues. Trimming cost V 4 bases and J 0 bases, with 10 bases left between them.

The J gene is TRBJ1-1, the V gene TRBV29-1; 9 bases fit TRBD1. This CDR3 has 14 residues. After removal of 7 bases from V and 4 bases from J, the junction contained 10 bases not matched to a gene. Germline V CDR1 and CDR2: SQVTM, ANQGSEA. CDR3 protein: CSGQQQGAGTEAFF. Written as DNA, the CDR3 is TGCAGCGGGCAGCAACAGGGGGCGGGCACTGAAGCTTTCTTT. Variable domain in full (rest from reference TRBV29-1 and TRBJ1-1): SAVISQKPSRDICQRGTSLTIQCQVDSQVTMMFWYRQQPGQSLTLIATANQGSEATYESGFVIDKFPISRPNLTFSTLTVSNMSPEDSSIYLCSGQQQGAGTEAFFGQGTRLTVV.

The chain couples TRBV28 to TRBJ2-3; 7 nucleotides agree with TRBD1. Germline CDR1 is MDHEN and CDR2 is SYDVKM. This CDR3 comprises 14 residues. V gave up 8 bases and J gave up 6 bases; unmatched junction bases: 11. The CDR3 DNA reads TGTGCCAGCGTGACAGGGTATATCACGGATACGCAGTATTTT. This codes for CASVTGYITDTQYF.

The V and J genes are TRBV5-4 and TRBJ2-3; a weak D match, TRBD1 (5 bases). Germline CDR1 is SGHNT and CDR2 is YYREEE (reference sequence). Trimming cost V 1 base and J 2 bases, with 11 bases left between them. The CDR3 consists of 15 residues. CDR3 DNA: TGTGCCAGCAGCTTGAAACAGGCATTCACAGATACGCAGTATTTT. Protein: CASSLKQAFTDTQYF. Drawing the rest from reference TRBV5-4 and TRBJ2-3, the complete variable domain is ETGVTQSPTHLIKTRGQQVTLRCSSQSGHNTVSWYQQALGQGPQFIFQYYREEENGRGNFPPRFSGLQFPNYSSELNVNALELDDSALYLCASSLKQAFTDTQYFGPGTRLTVL.

In its sample, this clone was seen a few times. This chain uses TRBV2 with TRBJ1-5; 8 nucleotides line up with TRBD1. CDR1 is SNHLY, CDR2 FYNNEI, per germline. This CDR3 is built from 14 residues. Losses at the gene ends were 6 bases for V and 2 bases for J; bases not matched to a gene: 3. CDR3 residues: CASRTDRGNQPQHF. The CDR3, as DNA: TGTGCCAGCAGGACGGACAGGGGCAATCAGCCCCAGCATTTT.

CDR3 sequence: CASTTPPRGAAPRNQPQHF. In nucleotides, the CDR3 is TGTGCCAGCACCACACCTCCTAGGGGGGCAGCGCCCCGCAATCAGCCCCAGCATTTT. The chain is built from TRBV21-1 and TRBJ1-5. TRBV21-1 is listed as a pseudogene. This CDR3 contains 19 residues.

V and J are TRBV5-6 and TRBJ1-2, with 8 bases lining up with TRBD1. The junction had 2 bases not matched to a gene; V was cut back by 3 bases and J by 4 bases. The CDR3 length is 13 residues. The germline V gene encodes CDR1 SGHDT and CDR2 YYEEEE. The CDR3 here is CASSSDRAYGYTF. The CDR3 DNA follows: TGTGCCAGCAGCTCGGACAGGGCCTATGGCTACACCTTC.

The chain employs TRBV4-1 and TRBJ1-2, with D possibly matching TRBD1 (6 bases). The CDR3 extends over 16 amino acids. The V gene lost 1 base and the J gene lost 8 bases, with 20 bases spanning the gap. In germline, CDR1 is MGHRA, CDR2 YSYEKL. The CDR3 region is CASSQVGQGPPRGYTF. CDR3 sequence (DNA): TGCGCCAGCAGCCAAGTAGGCCAGGGGCCTCCCCGGGGCTACACCTTC.

The chain joins TRBV6-6 to TRBJ2-1, with D perhaps matching TRBD1 (6 bases). The germline V and J ends were trimmed by 5 bases and 0 bases, with 14 bases remaining between them. This CDR3 contains 16 residues. Germline values: CDR1 MNHNY, CDR2 SVGAGI (reference sequence). The DNA of the CDR3 is TGTGCCAGCAGTCCAGGGGCTTCGTACTCCTACAATGAGCAGTTCTTC. It codes for CASSPGASYSYNEQFF.

Regarding this clone: This sample includes further DNA sequences coding for the same CDR3. The chain links TRBV30 to TRBJ1-1; 7 bases line up with TRBD1. Germline V CDR1 and CDR2: GTSNPN, SVGIG (reference sequence). The CDR3 has 12 residues. J lost 4 bases, V lost 1 base, and 0 bases had no gene match. CDR3 in DNA: TGTGCCTGGAGTGCAGGGGGCACTGAAGCTTTCTTT. Translated: CAWSAGGTEAFF.

The V gene is TRBV25-1, the J gene TRBJ2-1, with TRBD2 as a possible D gene (5 bases). The CDR3 has 16 amino acids. The V and J ends lost 1 base and 0 bases respectively, with 10 bases between them. The V gene's germline CDR1 is MGHDK and CDR2 SYGVNS. The CDR3 reads CASSEFKGDSYNEQFF. In nucleotides, the CDR3 is TGTGCCAGCAGTGAATTTAAGGGAGACTCCTACAATGAGCAGTTCTTC. Full variable domain (outside the CDR3, taken from reference TRBV25-1 and TRBJ2-1): EADIYQTPRYLVIGTGKKITLECSQTMGHDKMYWYQQDPGMELHLIHYSYGVNSTEKGDLSSESTVSRIRTEHFPLTLESARPSHTSQYLCASSEFKGDSYNEQFFGPGTRLTVL.

V is TRBV19 and J is TRBJ2-7; tentative D call: TRBD2 (6 bases). The CDR3 runs 15 residues. The germline V and J ends were trimmed by 3 bases and 5 bases, with 17 bases remaining between them. Germline lookup yields CDR1 LNHDA and CDR2 SQIVND (reference sequence). CDR3 sequence: CASSIAGKSTHEQYF. CDR3 nucleotide sequence: TGTGCCAGTAGTATTGCGGGGAAAAGTACTCACGAGCAGTACTTC.

The genes are TRBV19 and TRBJ2-2, with a possible D match to TRBD1 (5 bases). The V gene's germline CDR1 is LNHDA and CDR2 SQIVND (reference sequence). With 5 bases removed from V and 1 base from J, the gap between germline ends came to 8 bases. The CDR3 totals 14 residues. CDR3 residues: CASSGHQNTGELFF. The CDR3 region has the DNA TGTGCCAGTAGTGGACATCAGAACACCGGGGAGCTGTTTTTT.

This clone was recorded only once. The chain combines TRBV18 with TRBJ2-5; D possibly corresponds to TRBD1 (7 bases). Germline loops: CDR1 KGHSH, CDR2 LQKENI. This CDR3 is 15 amino acids long. Trimming took off 2 bases at V and 3 bases at J, with 13 bases between the two ends. CDR3 nucleotides: TGTGCCAGCTCACCAAGACAGGGCGGGGAAGAGACCCAGTACTTC. It specifies CASSPRQGGEETQYF.

This chain connects TRBV6-9 to TRBJ2-3; D not resolved. The CDR3 runs 16 residues. The germline CDR1 and CDR2 sequences are MNHGY and SVAAGI. Trimming removed 4 bases from V and 1 base from J, with 15 bases in between. CDR3 sequence: CASSFPPFPGTDTQYF. CDR3 coding DNA: TGTGCCAGCAGTTTTCCGCCGTTCCCGGGCACAGATACGCAGTATTTT.

As concerns this clone: Additional DNA sequences in this sample encode the identical CDR3. V usage is TRBV29-1 and J usage is TRBJ1-3; D remains unclear. This CDR3 has 13 residues. V was trimmed by 1 base and J by 1 base, leaving 5 bases between them. CDR1 and CDR2 from the germline V gene are SQVTM and ANQGSEA. The CDR3 region has the DNA TGCAGCGTTGAAGTTTCTTCTGGAAACACCATATATTTT. Protein sequence: CSVEVSSGNTIYF.

This CDR3 is CASSLYEIVSSGNTIYF. The CDR3 bases are TGTGCCAGCAGCTTATACGAGATTGTGAGCTCTGGAAACACCATATATTTT. This sequence joins TRBV11-2 and TRBJ1-3; no clear D gene. The CDR3 sequence is 17 residues long. The germline V gene has CDR1 SGHAT and CDR2 FQNNGV. The V and J ends lost 2 bases and 0 bases respectively, with 14 bases between them.

J is TRBJ1-2 and V is TRBV30; tentatively, D is TRBD1 (5 bases). This CDR3 spans 14 amino acids. In germline, CDR1 is GTSNPN, CDR2 SVGIG (reference sequence). The germline V and J ends were trimmed by 6 bases and 7 bases, with 21 bases remaining between them. Written as DNA, the CDR3 is TGTGCCTGCCATCCCCGGGGGGTAATCTCTGGCTACACCTTC. Residues: CACHPRGVISGYTF.

With regard to this clone: Other DNA sequences within the sample encode an identical CDR3. V gene TRBV5-1 combines with J gene TRBJ2-2; the D is unclear. With 0 bases removed from V and 0 bases from J, the gap between germline ends came to 6 bases. CDR1 is SGHRS, CDR2 YFSETQ, per germline. The length of the CDR3 is 15 residues. The CDR3 sequence: CASSLDTPNTGELFF. The CDR3 DNA sequence: TGCGCCAGCAGCTTGGACACACCGAACACCGGGGAGCTGTTTTTT.

This rearrangement joins TRBV11-3 to TRBJ2-1; D assignment may be TRBD1 or TRBD2 (6 bases each). Trimming removed 7 bases from V and 5 bases from J, with 15 bases in between. The CDR3 length is 14 residues. CDR1 is SGHNT and CDR2 is YENEEA in the germline V gene. The CDR3: CASTFGGGNNEQFF. CDR3 DNA: TGTGCCAGCACCTTTGGGGGCGGGAACAATGAGCAGTTCTTC.

The chain uses TRBV25-1 and TRBJ2-7, with a tentative D call TRBD1 (6 bases). Trimming shortened V by 3 bases and J by 5 bases, and 17 bases separated the two germline ends. The CDR3 contains 15 residues. Germline assignment: CDR1 MGHDK and CDR2 SYGVNS. The CDR3 reads CASSEKGVPLNEQYF. In DNA, the CDR3 is TGTGCCAGCAGTGAGAAGGGGGTGCCGCTTAACGAGCAGTACTTC.

This clone was counted once. In the same sample, other DNA sequences code for this CDR3. V is TRBV19 and J is TRBJ2-5, with unresolved D. Germline lookup yields CDR1 LNHDA and CDR2 SQIVND (reference sequence). This CDR3 has 13 amino acids. V was clipped by 6 bases and J by 4 bases, with 12 bases between them. The CDR3 nucleotides are TGTGCCAGTAGCCCCGGACGTAGAGAGACCCAGTACTTC. Translation: CASSPGRRETQYF.

V usage is TRBV7-9 and J usage is TRBJ1-1, with 8 bases identical to TRBD1. J gave up 2 bases and V 5 bases, and 7 bases lay outside the gene matches. This CDR3 has 15 amino acids. Germline-derived CDR1 and CDR2 are SEHNR and FQNEAQ (reference sequence). The chain's CDR3 is CASSPSDRANTEAFF. CDR3 DNA sequence: TGTGCCAGCAGCCCCTCGGACAGGGCTAACACTGAAGCTTTCTTT. Drawing the rest from reference TRBV7-9 and TRBJ1-1, the complete variable domain is DTGVSQNPRHKITKRGQNVTFRCDPISEHNRLYWYRQTLGQGPEFLTYFQNEAQLEKSRLLSDRFSAERPKGSFSTLEIQRTEQGDSAMYLCASSPSDRANTEAFFGQGTRLTVV.